This T cell receptor (beta chain) was captured by sequencing in a study of blood T cell repertoires in COVID-19. Measured with immunoSEQ multiplex PCR; TCRdb has only the in-frame clones, and not every one. The sample lists some 210,000 clones; almost 85% were seen once. The count of this clone is one. The CDR3 consists of 14 residues. With 4 bases removed from V and 3 bases from J, the gap between germline ends came to 12 bases. Germline CDR1 reads SGHNT; CDR2 reads YYREEE (reference sequence). The sequence was collected from a woman in her fifties or sixties with active or convalescent COVID-19. What was sequenced was peripheral blood. The chain couples TRBV5-4 to TRBJ2-3, with a possible D match to TRBD1 (5 bases). CDR3 sequence (DNA): TGTGCCAGCAGCACCCAGGGCGGAACAGATACGCAGTATTTT. It encodes CASSTQGGTDTQYF. Full variable domain (outside the CDR3, taken from reference TRBV5-4 and TRBJ2-3): ETGVTQSPTHLIKTRGQQVTLRCSSQSGHNTVSWYQQALGQGPQFIFQYYREEENGRGNFPPRFSGLQFPNYSSELNVNALELDDSALYLCASSTQGGTDTQYFGPGTRLTVL.